These 27 T cell receptor beta chains were sequenced from one sample in a study of blood T cell repertoires in COVID-19. The assay was immunoSEQ multiplex PCR, and TCRdb's table has in-frame clones only and misses some. The top ten hold approximately 7% of the sample, which has under 200,000 clones, 80% seen once. Sample: peripheral blood. The source is an older man with active or convalescent COVID-19.

The chain recombines TRBV28 with TRBJ1-6; D is unresolved. Germline CDR1 reads MDHEN; CDR2 reads SYDVKM. The CDR3 runs to 16 residues. Trimming removed 5 bases at V and 1 base at J, with 12 bases between. CDR3 sequence: CASSDPPGSYNSPLHF. CDR3 in DNA: TGTGCCAGCAGTGATCCGCCGGGATCCTATAATTCACCCCTCCACTTT. The full variable domain, its missing parts supplied by reference TRBV28 and TRBJ1-6, is DVKVTQSSRYLVKRTGEKVFLECVQDMDHENMFWYRQDPGLGLRLIYFSYDVKMKEKGDIPEGYSVSREKKERFSLILESASTNQTSMYLCASSDPPGSYNSPLHFGNGTRLTVT.

This rearrangement joins TRBV19 to TRBJ1-1, with TRBD1 matching 9 bases. The CDR3 is 17 amino acids. The germline V gene encodes CDR1 LNHDA and CDR2 SQIVND (reference sequence). The V segment lost 6 bases and the J segment 0 bases; nucleotides outside the gene matches: 11. The CDR3 here is CASRRGGQGFMNTEAFF. DNA for the CDR3: TGTGCCAGTAGAAGGGGGGGACAGGGATTTATGAACACTGAAGCTTTCTTT.

The V and J genes are TRBV5-4 and TRBJ2-4; D possibly corresponds to TRBD1 (6 bases). The V gene lost 4 bases and the J gene lost 4 bases, with 12 bases spanning the gap. Germline V gene data show CDR1 as SGHNT and CDR2 as YYREEE (reference sequence). The CDR3 runs 14 residues. The CDR3 sequence: CASSPHGTKNIQYF. CDR3 bases: TGTGCCAGCAGCCCCCACGGGACAAAAAACATTCAGTACTTC.

In its sample, this clone was seen once. The CDR3 loop reads CASSGTSGGGSYNEQFF. The CDR3 bases are TGTGCCAGCAGCGGGACTAGCGGGGGGGGCTCCTACAATGAGCAGTTCTTC. The chain is built from TRBV9 and TRBJ2-1; 15 bases are a match to TRBD2. The ends lost 3 bases at V and 0 bases at J; junction bases unmatched: 1. The CDR3 consists of 17 residues. CDR1 and CDR2 (germline): SGDLS, YYNGEE.

This clone has only one observation. The chain carries TRBV5-5 and TRBJ2-7; D gene uncertain. V dropped 2 bases and J dropped 0 bases, with 12 bases sitting between them. Germline values: CDR1 SGHKS, CDR2 YYEKEE (reference sequence). The CDR3 is 15 residues long. CDR3 nucleotide sequence: TGTGCCAGCAGCTTTGAGCACGGTTACTCCTACGAGCAGTACTTC. Translating gives CASSFEHGYSYEQYF.

This clone is a singleton in its sample. The rearrangement uses TRBV15 and TRBJ1-1; 8 bases are a match to TRBD1. Germline V gene lookup returns CDR1 LNHNV and CDR2 YYDKDF (reference sequence). The V and J ends lost 3 bases and 5 bases, in that order; junction bases with no gene match: 14. The CDR3 is made up of 17 amino acids. The CDR3 protein is CATSRGGQAVKGTEAFF. DNA of the CDR3: TGTGCCACCAGCAGGGGGGGACAGGCCGTGAAGGGGACTGAAGCTTTCTTT.

The chain combines TRBV5-1 with TRBJ2-1, with 10 bases identical to TRBD2. This CDR3 region has 13 residues. The germline V gene encodes CDR1 SGHRS and CDR2 YFSETQ. With V trimmed by 8 bases and J by 3 bases, 2 bases remained unmatched. The CDR3 DNA sequence: TGCGCCAGGCTAGCGGGAGTCTACAATGAGCAGTTCTTC. This sequence encodes CARLAGVYNEQFF.

This chain joins TRBV3-1 (or the pseudogene TRBV3-2) and TRBJ1-1; D is undetermined. The length of the CDR3 is 13 residues. V shed 0 bases and J shed 7 bases, with 9 bases lying between them. Germline V gene sequence: CDR1 LGHDT, CDR2 YNNKEL (reference sequence). The CDR3 DNA is TGTGCCAGCAGCCAAGAATGGGCAGGTGAAGCTTTCTTT. It is translated as CASSQEWAGEAFF.

The chain links TRBV7-9 to TRBJ2-2; 12 bases fit TRBD2. Germline V gene sequence: CDR1 SEHNR, CDR2 FQNEAQ (reference sequence). The CDR3 is made up of 15 amino acids. Trimming at V came to 5 bases and at J to 6 bases, leaving 4 bases not matched to a gene. DNA for the CDR3: TGTGCCAGCAGCCCTCTAGCGGGAGGGCCCGGGGAGCTGTTTTTT. Amino acids: CASSPLAGGPGELFF.

CDR3 residues: CASSLERPTTGEKLFF. The CDR3 nucleotides are TGCGCCAGCAGCTTGGAGAGGCCAACCACCGGGGAAAAACTGTTTTTT. This sequence joins TRBV5-1 and TRBJ1-4; D not resolved. With 0 bases removed from V and 8 bases from J, the gap between germline ends came to 17 bases. Germline V CDR1 and CDR2: SGHRS, YFSETQ. CDR3 length: 16 residues. Variable domain in full (rest from reference TRBV5-1 and TRBJ1-4): KAGVTQTPRYLIKTRGQQVTLSCSPISGHRSVSWYQQTPGQGLQFLFEYFSETQRNKGNFPGRFSGRQFSNSRSEMNVSTLELGDSALYLCASSLERPTTGEKLFFGSGTQLSVL.

The rearrangement links TRBV7-2 to TRBJ2-5, with 9 bases aligning to TRBD2. The length of the CDR3 is 17 residues. Germline trimming cut 1 base from V and 5 bases from J; bases unmatched to any gene: 11. Germline V gene sequence: CDR1 SGHTA, CDR2 FQGNSA. The CDR3 region is CASSLVRNAGGRETQYF. CDR3 DNA: TGTGCCAGCAGCTTAGTACGGAATGCGGGGGGGCGGGAGACCCAGTACTTC.

About this clone itself: Other nucleotide sequences in the sample specify the same CDR3. This chain links TRBV18 with TRBJ1-1; D remains unclear. Germline CDR1 and CDR2: KGHSH and LQKENI. The CDR3 contains 13 residues. V was clipped by 2 bases and J by 3 bases, with 7 bases between them. As DNA, the CDR3 is TGTGCCAGCTCACCAAGGAGGGACACTGAAGCTTTCTTT. Protein: CASSPRRDTEAFF.

This clone has just a few counts. The chain couples TRBV4-1 to TRBJ2-1; TRBD2 matches 11 bases. V lost 4 bases to trimming and J lost 13 bases; unmatched junction nucleotides: 6. Germline CDR1 reads MGHRA; CDR2 reads YSYEKL. The CDR3 sequence is 13 residues long. CDR3 bases: TGCGCCAGCAGCCTTCTAGCGGGGGGTGGACAGTTCTTC. It is translated as CASSLLAGGGQFF.

The genes are TRBV3-1 (or the pseudogene TRBV3-2) and TRBJ1-3; perhaps TRBD1 as D (6 bases). CDR3 size: 16 residues. Germline CDR1 is LGHDT and CDR2 is YNNKEL (reference sequence). V was clipped by 8 bases and J by 2 bases, with 19 bases between them. The CDR3 reads CASGFTGSRTGNTIYF. The CDR3 nucleotides are TGTGCCAGCGGATTCACAGGGTCCAGAACTGGAAACACCATATATTTT.

The rearrangement uses TRBV5-8 and TRBJ1-6; D is uncertain. The germline CDR1 and CDR2 sequences are SGHTS and YDEGEE. The CDR3 runs 19 residues. V gave up 4 bases and J gave up 0 bases, with 20 bases separating them. CDR3 sequence: CASSRNYGYGDSYNSPLHF. CDR3 nucleotide sequence: TGTGCCAGCAGCCGAAATTATGGTTACGGGGACTCCTATAATTCACCCCTCCACTTT.

This chain connects TRBV7-6 to TRBJ2-1, with D possibly being TRBD2 (5 bases). Germline V gives CDR1 SGHVS, CDR2 FNYEAQ. The CDR3 runs 17 residues. V lost 5 bases to trimming and J lost 12 bases, with 29 bases between them. CDR3 in DNA: TGTGCCAGCAGCGGCAGCGGTGACACCCGATATACCATTGGGCAGTTCTTC. Protein: CASSGSGDTRYTIGQFF.

This rearrangement joins TRBV13 to TRBJ1-2, with 8 nucleotides matching TRBD1. The CDR3 contains 13 residues. V shed 5 bases, J shed 5 bases, and the junction held 4 bases outside the gene matches. The germline V gene has CDR1 PRHDT and CDR2 FYEKMQ (reference sequence). Here the CDR3 DNA reads TGTGCCAGCAGCCTGGGACAGGCTTATGGCTACACCTTC. This sequence encodes CASSLGQAYGYTF.

The sample holds one count of this clone. This chain joins TRBV6-5 and TRBJ2-1; TRBD2 is a possible D gene (6 bases). Between the trimmed V and J ends, which lost 0 bases and 9 bases, there was a span of 15 bases. The CDR3 sequence is 15 residues long. CDR1 and CDR2 (germline): MNHEY, SVGAGI. The CDR3 region is CASSYSSGLNAEQFF. The CDR3 bases are TGTGCCAGCAGTTACTCCTCAGGACTAAACGCTGAGCAGTTCTTC.

V gene TRBV6-5 combines with J gene TRBJ1-4; perhaps TRBD1 as D (6 bases). In germline, CDR1 is MNHEY, CDR2 SVGAGI. The V end lost 6 bases, the J end lost 7 bases, and 12 bases lay between the germline ends. The CDR3 has 13 residues. CDR3 in amino acids: CASRGGGREKLFF. DNA of the CDR3: TGTGCCAGCAGGGGAGGGGGTCGTGAAAAACTGTTTTTT.

The chain links TRBV3-1 (or the pseudogene TRBV3-2) to TRBJ2-6; no clear D. Trimming took 8 bases from V and 2 from J, leaving 4 bases between them. The germline CDR1 and CDR2 sequences are LGHDT and YNNKEL (reference sequence). The CDR3 is 12 residues long. In DNA form, the CDR3 reads TGTGCCAGCGCGGCTGGGGCCAACGTCCTGACTTTC. Its protein is CASAAGANVLTF.

The rearrangement uses TRBV10-2 and TRBJ2-3, with 9 bases aligning to TRBD2. Germline V gives CDR1 WSHSY, CDR2 SAAADI. This CDR3 contains 15 residues. V shed 2 bases and J 3 bases; nucleotides not matched to a gene: 3. The CDR3 region is CASSEGAGGTDTQYF. The CDR3 bases are TGCGCCAGCAGTGAGGGGGCGGGGGGGACAGATACGCAGTATTTT.

Worth noting for this clone: Other DNA sequences in the same sample also yield this CDR3. This chain uses TRBV6-2 or TRBV6-3 with TRBJ1-5; tentatively, D is TRBD1 (6 bases). CDR3 length: 14 residues. Trimming took 5 bases from V and 4 from J, leaving 12 bases between them. CDR1 MNHEY and CDR2 SVGEGT come from the germline V gene. CDR3 protein: CASSLQGGNQPQHF. CDR3 DNA sequence: TGTGCCAGCAGTCTACAGGGAGGGAATCAGCCCCAGCATTTT.

This chain connects TRBV3-1 (or the pseudogene TRBV3-2) to TRBJ1-2; D might be TRBD1 (5 bases). Trimming removed 3 bases from V and 7 bases from J, with 9 bases in between. In germline, CDR1 is LGHDT, CDR2 YNNKEL (reference sequence). This CDR3 region has 12 residues. The CDR3 DNA reads as TGTGCCAGCAGCCAGGGCGGGGCTGGCTACACCTTC. As protein: CASSQGGAGYTF.

The chain is built from TRBV6-6 and TRBJ1-4; 11 nucleotides align to TRBD1. This CDR3 contains 15 residues. V shed 6 bases and J 7 bases; nucleotides not matched to a gene: 7. CDR1 is MNHNY and CDR2 is SVGAGI in the germline V gene (reference sequence). The CDR3 region is CASRREGQGAEKLFF. For the CDR3, the DNA is TGTGCCAGCAGGAGGGAAGGACAGGGGGCTGAAAAACTGTTTTTT.

The chain employs TRBV3-1 (or the pseudogene TRBV3-2) and TRBJ1-2; D remains ambiguous. The germline V gene encodes CDR1 LGHDT and CDR2 YNNKEL (reference sequence). The V gene lost 0 bases and the J gene lost 4 bases, with 15 bases spanning the gap. This CDR3 has 16 amino acids. The CDR3 protein is CASSQENRRQRYGYTF. For the CDR3, the DNA is TGTGCCAGCAGCCAAGAAAATCGACGGCAGCGCTATGGCTACACCTTC.

This chain uses TRBV19 with TRBJ1-2; TRBD1 matches 8 bases. Germline V CDR1 and CDR2: LNHDA, SQIVND (reference sequence). The CDR3 loop spans 16 amino acids. Trimming removed 7 bases from V and 1 base from J; junction bases left unmatched: 11. CDR3 DNA sequence: TGTGCCAGTACCACAGGGGGTGCTCTGGTTAACTATGGCTACACCTTC. Amino acids: CASTTGGALVNYGYTF.

This chain joins TRBV3-1 (or the pseudogene TRBV3-2) and TRBJ1-2; TRBD1 is a possible D gene (5 bases). The V end lost 4 bases, the J end lost 6 bases, and 18 bases lay between the germline ends. Germline V gene data show CDR1 as LGHDT and CDR2 as YNNKEL (reference sequence). This CDR3 is built from 15 residues. The chain's CDR3 is CASSLGEATRHGYTF. Written as DNA, the CDR3 is TGTGCCAGCAGCCTGGGGGAGGCAACCCGGCATGGCTACACCTTC.